A single sample gave rise to the 10 T cell receptor beta chains below, sequenced in a study of cytomegalovirus exposure and HLA in healthy donors. With 60 Vbeta and 13 Jbeta primers, the PCR was carried out. Libraries were prepared by immunoSEQ multiplex PCR; TCRdb keeps only in-frame clonotypes and omits some of them. The sample comprises approximately 160,000 clones, around three quarters of which are singletons, and approximately 1% rests with the top ten. The sequenced sample consisted of PBMCs. The source of these receptors is a woman between 35 and 50 years old in good health and CMV-seronegative.

The table lists this clone with a few counts. The V and J genes are TRBV2 and TRBJ2-3; tentatively, D is TRBD2 (5 bases). Germline CDR1 and CDR2: SNHLY and FYNNEI. The V and J ends lost 6 bases and 0 bases respectively, with 13 bases between them. The length of the CDR3 is 15 residues. CDR3 in amino acids: CASRWRAFSTDTQYF. In DNA form, the CDR3 reads TGTGCCAGCAGATGGCGGGCTTTTAGCACAGATACGCAGTATTTT.

The CDR3 bases are TGCGCCAGCAGCTTGAGCGTAGCGGGACAGGAGACCCAGTACTTC. It codes for CASSLSVAGQETQYF. The rearrangement links TRBV5-1 to TRBJ2-5; possibly TRBD2 for D (8 bases). The V end lost 1 base, the J end lost 5 bases, and 15 bases lay between the germline ends. The CDR3 length is 15 residues. Germline values: CDR1 SGHRS, CDR2 YFSETQ.

The chain couples TRBV5-8 to TRBJ2-5, with D possibly TRBD1 on 5 matching bases. The CDR3 totals 12 residues. Germline CDR1 and CDR2: SGHTS and YDEGEE. V was trimmed by 7 bases and J by 5 bases, leaving 12 bases between them. Here the CDR3 reads CASLQGTETQYF. As DNA, the CDR3 is TGTGCCAGCCTTCAGGGAACGGAGACCCAGTACTTC. The full variable domain, in which reference TRBV5-8 and TRBJ2-5 provide the parts outside the CDR3, is EAGVTQSPTHLIKTRGQQATLRCSPISGHTSVYWYQQALGLGLQFLLWYDEGEERNRGNFPPRFSGRQFPNYSSELNVNALELEDSALYLCASLQGTETQYFGPGTRLLVL.

The genes are TRBV28 and TRBJ2-1; D is unclear. The CDR3 runs 12 residues. The V and J ends lost 3 bases and 6 bases respectively, with 6 bases between them. Germline V lookup: CDR1 MDHEN, CDR2 SYDVKM. The CDR3 DNA is TGTGCCAGCAGTTTGGCCCCCAATGAGCAGTTCTTC. This codes for CASSLAPNEQFF.

This chain joins TRBV7-3 and TRBJ2-1; TRBD2 aligns across 10 bases. The CDR3 length is 15 residues. The J segment lost 8 bases and the V segment lost 0 bases, leaving 4 bases of the junction unmatched. Per the germline V gene, CDR1 is SGHTA and CDR2 is FQGTGA. CDR3 bases: TGTGCCAGCAGCTTAACGCTAGCGGGAGAGCATGAGCAGTTCTTC. It is translated as CASSLTLAGEHEQFF.

The chain carries TRBV19 and TRBJ1-5; D is unresolved. V was shortened by 7 bases and J by 7 bases, with 11 bases between the two germline ends. The CDR3 contains 12 residues. CDR1 and CDR2 (germline): LNHDA, SQIVND (reference sequence). The CDR3 loop is CASTGGTQPQHF. As DNA, the CDR3 is TGTGCCAGTACCGGAGGAACGCAGCCCCAGCATTTT. Full variable domain (outside the CDR3, taken from reference TRBV19 and TRBJ1-5): DGGITQSPKYLFRKEGQNVTLSCEQNLNHDAMYWYRQDPGQGLRLIYYSQIVNDFQKGDIAEGYSVSREKKESFPLTVTSAQKNPTAFYLCASTGGTQPQHFGDGTRLSIL.

This chain links TRBV6-5 with TRBJ2-2, with D tentatively TRBD1 (5 bases). CDR1 MNHEY and CDR2 SVGAGI come from the germline V gene. The V end lost 5 bases, the J end lost 4 bases, and 14 bases lay between the germline ends. There are 15 residues in the CDR3. CDR3 sequence: CASSTQGVGTGELFF. The CDR3 region has the DNA TGTGCCAGCAGTACTCAGGGTGTAGGCACCGGGGAGCTGTTTTTT.

This chain links TRBV5-6 with TRBJ2-2, with 9 bases that match TRBD1. The germline V gene has CDR1 SGHDT and CDR2 YYEEEE. Trimming took 0 bases from V and 6 from J; bases not matched to a gene: 12. This CDR3 is built from 18 residues. The CDR3 bases are TGTGCCAGCAGCTTGGGGCTCCTGGGACAGGGTTACGCCGGGGAGCTGTTTTTT. Translating it yields CASSLGLLGQGYAGELFF.

The rearrangement links TRBV29-1 to TRBJ1-2; D is undetermined. The V end lost 6 bases, the J end lost 6 bases, and 20 bases lay between the germline ends. This CDR3 comprises 14 residues. Germline CDR1 and CDR2: SQVTM and ANQGSEA. CDR3 residues: CSVFLRAEWDGYTF. The CDR3 coding sequence is TGCAGCGTCTTTTTGAGGGCGGAGTGGGATGGCTACACCTTC.

The chain carries TRBV7-9 and TRBJ2-5, with TRBD2 matching over 12 bases. CDR1 SEHNR and CDR2 FQNEAQ come from the germline V gene (reference sequence). This CDR3 is 17 amino acids long. V was pared by 4 bases and J by 5 bases, with 11 bases of the junction left unmatched. The CDR3 bases are TGTGCCAGCAGCTCCCCCCAGACTAGCGGGAGTGACGAGACCCAGTACTTC. This translates into CASSSPQTSGSDETQYF. The variable domain in full, with the rest retrieved from reference TRBV7-9 and TRBJ2-5, is DTGVSQNPRHKITKRGQNVTFRCDPISEHNRLYWYRQTLGQGPEFLTYFQNEAQLEKSRLLSDRFSAERPKGSFSTLEIQRTEQGDSAMYLCASSSPQTSGSDETQYFGPGTRLLVL.